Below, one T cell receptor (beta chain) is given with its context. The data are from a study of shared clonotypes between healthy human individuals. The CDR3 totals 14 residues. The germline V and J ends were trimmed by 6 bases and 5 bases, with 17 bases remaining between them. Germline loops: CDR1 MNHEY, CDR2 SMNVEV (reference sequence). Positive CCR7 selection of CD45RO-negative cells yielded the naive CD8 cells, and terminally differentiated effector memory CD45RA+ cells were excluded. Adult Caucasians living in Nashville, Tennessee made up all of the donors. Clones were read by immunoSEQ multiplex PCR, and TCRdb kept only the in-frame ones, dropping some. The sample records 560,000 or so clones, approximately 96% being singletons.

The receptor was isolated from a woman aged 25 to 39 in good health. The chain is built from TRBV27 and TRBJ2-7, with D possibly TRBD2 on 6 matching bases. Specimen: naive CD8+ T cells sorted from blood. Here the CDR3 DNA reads TGTGCCAGCAGCCCAGGAGGGAACGTGAACGAGCAGTACTTC. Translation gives CASSPGGNVNEQYF.